The 17 T cell receptor beta chains presented below share a single source sample, sequenced in a study of cytomegalovirus exposure and HLA in healthy donors. The PCR contained 60 Vbeta and 13 Jbeta primers. The data were produced by immunoSEQ multiplex PCR, yet TCRdb's version contains in-frame clones alone and is incomplete. The sample consists of 150,000 to 200,000 clones, roughly 8.7% of them appearing once. Specimen: PBMCs. The origin of the receptors is a woman aged 30 to 39 in good health and CMV-seropositive.

This clone has only a few counts. The CDR3 DNA is TGTGCCAGTAGCCCCAACAGGGGGCGGGATGGATATAGCAATCAGCCCCAGCATTTT. It encodes CASSPNRGRDGYSNQPQHF. The V gene is TRBV19, the J gene TRBJ1-5; 9 nucleotides match TRBD1. The junction had 15 bases not matched to a gene; V was cut back by 6 bases and J by 0 bases. In germline, CDR1 is LNHDA, CDR2 SQIVND (reference sequence). The CDR3 runs 19 residues.

This clone showed up just a few times. The chain combines TRBV18 with TRBJ1-1; 8 bases agree with TRBD1. The V segment lost 3 bases and the J segment 5 bases; nucleotides outside the gene matches: 14. The germline CDR1 and CDR2 sequences are KGHSH and LQKENI. This CDR3 has 17 amino acids. The CDR3 DNA reads TGTGCCAGCTCACCGATCCTAGGACAGGGCGTCCCAACTGAAGCTTTCTTT. It specifies CASSPILGQGVPTEAFF. Looking up the rest from reference TRBV18 and TRBJ1-1 gives the full variable domain: NAGVMQNPRHLVRRRGQEARLRCSPMKGHSHVYWYRQLPEEGLKFMVYLQKENIIDESGMPKERFSAEFPKEGPSILRIQQVVRGDSAAYFCASSPILGQGVPTEAFFGQGTRLTVV.

This clone was seen only a few times. The rearrangement joins TRBV19 to TRBJ2-6; TRBD1 matches 8 bases. Trimming at V came to 6 bases and at J to 4 bases, leaving 11 bases not matched to a gene. From germline, CDR1 is LNHDA and CDR2 SQIVND (reference sequence). The CDR3 runs 17 residues. The DNA of the CDR3 is TGTGCCAGTAGCTTAATACCGGACAGGGTCGGGGCCAACGTCCTGACTTTC. This sequence encodes CASSLIPDRVGANVLTF.

This clone has just a few counts. J is TRBJ2-2 and V is TRBV6-6; no clear D gene. This CDR3 spans 15 amino acids. The V and J ends lost 6 bases and 0 bases respectively, with 11 bases between them. Germline assignment: CDR1 MNHNY and CDR2 SVGAGI (reference sequence). CDR3 sequence reads: CASSRLAANTGELFF. The DNA of the CDR3 is TGTGCCAGCAGCCGACTCGCTGCGAACACCGGGGAGCTGTTTTTT.

The chain carries TRBV9 and TRBJ2-2; TRBD2 matches 13 bases. The CDR3 extends over 16 amino acids. Looked up from germline, CDR1 is SGDLS and CDR2 is YYNGEE. V dropped 4 bases and J dropped 4; count of bases not matched to a gene: 4. CDR3 in amino acids: CASSPGLAGVTGELFF. CDR3 DNA: TGTGCCAGCAGCCCAGGACTAGCGGGAGTCACCGGGGAGCTGTTTTTT.

This clone was seen more than once but under ten times. The J gene is TRBJ2-3, the V gene TRBV6-1; TRBD2 matches 11 bases. The CDR3 covers 15 residues. CDR1 is MNHNS, CDR2 SASEGT, per germline. As DNA, the CDR3 is TGTCCTACCGGCCGGGGGGGGACTAGCGGAGATACGCAGTATTTT. Its translation is CPTGRGGTSGDTQYF.

This clone has just a few counts. V gene TRBV30 combines with J gene TRBJ1-5; TRBD1 matches at 7 bases. The CDR3 has 13 amino acids. The germline V gene encodes CDR1 GTSNPN and CDR2 SVGIG (reference sequence). Germline trimming cut 2 bases from V and 6 bases from J; bases unmatched to any gene: 4. The CDR3 spells CAWSSAGGQPQHF. CDR3 coding DNA: TGTGCCTGGAGTTCGGCAGGGGGTCAGCCCCAGCATTTT.

This clone was seen only a few times. The chain links TRBV6-1 to TRBJ2-7; the match to TRBD1 covers 7 bases. The CDR3 sequence is 15 residues long. Germline V gene data show CDR1 as MNHNS and CDR2 as SASEGT. The trim removed 2 bases at V and 6 bases at J, leaving 10 bases unmatched. CDR3 coding DNA: TGTGCCAGCAGTGAATTGATAGGGGGCGGACGCGAGCAGTACTTC. Translation gives CASSELIGGGREQYF.

This clone was detected a few times. The V and J genes are TRBV7-2 and TRBJ2-7, with a tentative D call TRBD2 (6 bases). Trimming cost V 1 base and J 5 bases, with 21 bases left between them. Germline V gene data show CDR1 as SGHTA and CDR2 as FQGNSA. The CDR3 extends over 17 amino acids. The CDR3 sequence is CASSLGGVTNRLHEQYF. For the CDR3, the DNA is TGTGCCAGCAGCTTAGGGGGGGTGACTAATCGTCTCCACGAGCAGTACTTC.

V usage is TRBV6-6 and J usage is TRBJ2-7, with 9 positions matching TRBD2. V was pared by 7 bases and J by 6 bases, with 13 bases of the junction left unmatched. The CDR3 consists of 15 residues. The germline V gene has CDR1 MNHNY and CDR2 SVGAGI (reference sequence). CDR3 bases: TGTGCCAGCACTGCTAGAGGTAGCGGGGGACTCGAGCAGTACTTC. The encoded protein is CASTARGSGGLEQYF.

V and J are TRBV5-1 and TRBJ1-4; 9 bases align to TRBD1. CDR3 length: 15 amino acids. V lost 4 bases and J lost 7; bases outside the gene matches: 8. Germline loops: CDR1 SGHRS, CDR2 YFSETQ. CDR3 amino acids: CASSPSGTGPEKLFF. In nucleotides, the CDR3 is TGCGCCAGCAGCCCTTCCGGGACAGGGCCTGAAAAACTGTTTTTT.

In this sample, this clone turned up a few times. The chain uses TRBV6-1 and TRBJ2-7; D may be TRBD2 (6 bases). Germline CDR1 reads MNHNS; CDR2 reads SASEGT. V was cut by 6 bases and J by 0 bases, with 12 bases left in between. The length of the CDR3 is 14 residues. CDR3 residues: CASRGGGASYEQYF. As DNA, the CDR3 is TGTGCCAGCAGGGGAGGAGGGGCCTCCTACGAGCAGTACTTC.

The chain carries TRBV15 and TRBJ1-1; 11 nucleotides line up with TRBD1. V shed 8 bases, J shed 4 bases, and the junction held 6 bases outside the gene matches. This CDR3 comprises 14 residues. In germline, CDR1 is LNHNV, CDR2 YYDKDF (reference sequence). The CDR3 sequence is CATGTGGTSTEAFF. Written as DNA, the CDR3 is TGTGCCACCGGGACAGGGGGGACGAGCACTGAAGCTTTCTTT.

This clone was seen a few times. Other DNA sequences in this specimen translate into the identical CDR3. This chain links TRBV5-1 with TRBJ1-2; 9 bases match TRBD1. The CDR3 has 14 residues. The J segment lost 4 bases and the V segment lost 2 bases, leaving 3 bases of the junction unmatched. Looked up from germline, CDR1 is SGHRS and CDR2 is YFSETQ. As DNA, the CDR3 is TGCGCCAGCAGCTTACAGGGGGCGGGCTATGGCTACACCTTC. The encoded protein is CASSLQGAGYGYTF. The entire variable domain, with the rest obtained from reference TRBV5-1 and TRBJ1-2, is as follows: KAGVTQTPRYLIKTRGQQVTLSCSPISGHRSVSWYQQTPGQGLQFLFEYFSETQRNKGNFPGRFSGRQFSNSRSEMNVSTLELGDSALYLCASSLQGAGYGYTFGSGTRLTVV.

The genes are TRBV19 and TRBJ1-5; unclear D gene. V was trimmed by 7 bases and J by 0 bases, leaving 10 bases between them. The germline V gene encodes CDR1 LNHDA and CDR2 SQIVND (reference sequence). CDR3 size: 14 residues. CDR3 residues: CASTPRASNQPQHF. In DNA, the CDR3 is TGTGCCAGTACCCCGAGGGCTAGCAATCAGCCCCAGCATTTT.

The rearrangement uses TRBV9 and TRBJ2-5; a weak D match, TRBD2 (5 bases). The length of the CDR3 is 14 residues. Germline assignment: CDR1 SGDLS and CDR2 YYNGEE. V was shortened by 0 bases and J by 2 bases, with 8 bases between the two germline ends. CDR3 sequence reads: CASSVGGEQETQYF. CDR3 bases: TGTGCCAGCAGCGTAGGGGGAGAGCAAGAGACCCAGTACTTC.

This clone showed up just a few times. V is TRBV25-1 and J is TRBJ1-3; the D gene is possibly TRBD1 (5 bases). CDR1 is MGHDK and CDR2 is SYGVNS in the germline V gene. CDR3 length equals 14 residues. V lost 3 bases and J 3 bases, leaving 9 bases between the germline ends. CDR3 loop: CASSEGHYGNTIYF. The CDR3 coding sequence is TGTGCCAGCAGTGAGGGGCACTATGGAAACACCATATATTTT.